These 2 T cell receptor beta chains originate from one sample sequenced in a study of shared clonotypes between healthy human individuals. Clones were read by immunoSEQ multiplex PCR, and TCRdb kept only the in-frame ones, dropping some. This table has around 700,000 clones, about two thirds appearing once. The sequenced material came from memory CD4+ T cells sorted from blood. Regarding subset: CD45RA-negative fraction. The receptors here all came from a woman aged 30 to 39 in good health.

The chain joins TRBV6-1 to TRBJ1-3; 9 nucleotides line up with TRBD1. The CDR3 covers 14 residues. The germline CDR1 and CDR2 sequences are MNHNS and SASEGT. Germline trimming cut 7 bases from V and 7 bases from J; bases unmatched to any gene: 8. In DNA form, the CDR3 reads TGTGCCAGCATCAACCCCGACAGGGGGAACACCATATATTTT. Protein product: CASINPDRGNTIYF.

The chain recombines TRBV2 with TRBJ2-1; 9 nucleotides align to TRBD2. This CDR3 has 14 amino acids. J was trimmed by 7 bases and V by 1 base; bases with no gene match: 2. The V gene's germline CDR1 is SNHLY and CDR2 FYNNEI. The CDR3 nucleotides read TGTGCCAGCAGTGAAGGGACTAGCGTAAATGAGCAGTTCTTC. This sequence encodes CASSEGTSVNEQFF.